One and the same sample provided the 5 T cell receptor beta chains below, sequenced in a study of regulatory and conventional T cells in RAG deficiency. Profiled with immunoSEQ multiplex PCR; TCRdb holds only in-frame clones, not every one. Among roughly 35,000 clones listed, 89% were seen once. These same data were also listed under a study on regulatory T cells. That paper states: Amplification used 52 TRBV primers and 13 TRBJ primers.

Sequencing was performed on CD8+ T cells sorted from blood. The receptors here all came from a human donor in good health.

The chain carries TRBV27 and TRBJ2-2; 8 positions match TRBD1. Germline CDR1 is MNHEY and CDR2 is SMNVEV (reference sequence). The CDR3 is 16 residues long. J lost 5 bases, V lost 5 bases, and 10 bases had no gene match. CDR3 coding DNA: TGTGCCAGCAGTCCTACCAGGGGGCCTTTGACCGGGGAGCTGTTTTTT. Translated: CASSPTRGPLTGELFF.

The chain employs TRBV7-9 and TRBJ2-1; a possible D gene is TRBD1 (6 bases). This CDR3 is built from 19 residues. V shed 4 bases and J shed 0 bases, with 22 bases lying between them. Germline values: CDR1 SEHNR, CDR2 FQNEAQ (reference sequence). The CDR3: CASSWDMTGLRVSYNEQFF. CDR3 in DNA: TGTGCCAGCAGCTGGGACATGACAGGCCTCAGGGTCTCCTACAATGAGCAGTTCTTC.

V gene TRBV28 combines with J gene TRBJ2-6; no reliable D call. There are 15 residues in the CDR3. CDR1 MDHEN and CDR2 SYDVKM come from the germline V gene. V was trimmed by 6 bases and J by 0 bases, leaving 9 bases between them. CDR3 DNA sequence: TGTGCCAGCAGCCCGGCAGGCTCTGGGGCCAACGTCCTGACTTTC. Translating it yields CASSPAGSGANVLTF.

The chain uses TRBV11-2 and TRBJ1-1; perhaps TRBD1 as D (5 bases). The CDR3 has 15 amino acids. V lost 0 bases and J 3 bases, leaving 11 bases between the germline ends. CDR1 is SGHAT and CDR2 is FQNNGV in the germline V gene. The CDR3 nucleotides read TGTGCCAGCAGCTTAGATCCCGGGGGGTACACTGAAGCTTTCTTT. Translating gives CASSLDPGGYTEAFF.

The chain joins TRBV7-9 to TRBJ2-1, with D possibly matching TRBD2 (5 bases). The CDR3 runs to 14 residues. The germline CDR1 and CDR2 sequences are SEHNR and FQNEAQ (reference sequence). Trimming pared 5 bases from V and 5 bases from J, leaving 13 bases between. For the CDR3, the DNA is TGTGCCAGCAGCCAGGAGGTTCGTAACAATGAGCAGTTCTTC. Translating gives CASSQEVRNNEQFF. Filled out from reference TRBV7-9 and TRBJ2-1, the complete variable domain reads DTGVSQNPRHKITKRGQNVTFRCDPISEHNRLYWYRQTLGQGPEFLTYFQNEAQLEKSRLLSDRFSAERPKGSFSTLEIQRTEQGDSAMYLCASSQEVRNNEQFFGPGTRLTVL.